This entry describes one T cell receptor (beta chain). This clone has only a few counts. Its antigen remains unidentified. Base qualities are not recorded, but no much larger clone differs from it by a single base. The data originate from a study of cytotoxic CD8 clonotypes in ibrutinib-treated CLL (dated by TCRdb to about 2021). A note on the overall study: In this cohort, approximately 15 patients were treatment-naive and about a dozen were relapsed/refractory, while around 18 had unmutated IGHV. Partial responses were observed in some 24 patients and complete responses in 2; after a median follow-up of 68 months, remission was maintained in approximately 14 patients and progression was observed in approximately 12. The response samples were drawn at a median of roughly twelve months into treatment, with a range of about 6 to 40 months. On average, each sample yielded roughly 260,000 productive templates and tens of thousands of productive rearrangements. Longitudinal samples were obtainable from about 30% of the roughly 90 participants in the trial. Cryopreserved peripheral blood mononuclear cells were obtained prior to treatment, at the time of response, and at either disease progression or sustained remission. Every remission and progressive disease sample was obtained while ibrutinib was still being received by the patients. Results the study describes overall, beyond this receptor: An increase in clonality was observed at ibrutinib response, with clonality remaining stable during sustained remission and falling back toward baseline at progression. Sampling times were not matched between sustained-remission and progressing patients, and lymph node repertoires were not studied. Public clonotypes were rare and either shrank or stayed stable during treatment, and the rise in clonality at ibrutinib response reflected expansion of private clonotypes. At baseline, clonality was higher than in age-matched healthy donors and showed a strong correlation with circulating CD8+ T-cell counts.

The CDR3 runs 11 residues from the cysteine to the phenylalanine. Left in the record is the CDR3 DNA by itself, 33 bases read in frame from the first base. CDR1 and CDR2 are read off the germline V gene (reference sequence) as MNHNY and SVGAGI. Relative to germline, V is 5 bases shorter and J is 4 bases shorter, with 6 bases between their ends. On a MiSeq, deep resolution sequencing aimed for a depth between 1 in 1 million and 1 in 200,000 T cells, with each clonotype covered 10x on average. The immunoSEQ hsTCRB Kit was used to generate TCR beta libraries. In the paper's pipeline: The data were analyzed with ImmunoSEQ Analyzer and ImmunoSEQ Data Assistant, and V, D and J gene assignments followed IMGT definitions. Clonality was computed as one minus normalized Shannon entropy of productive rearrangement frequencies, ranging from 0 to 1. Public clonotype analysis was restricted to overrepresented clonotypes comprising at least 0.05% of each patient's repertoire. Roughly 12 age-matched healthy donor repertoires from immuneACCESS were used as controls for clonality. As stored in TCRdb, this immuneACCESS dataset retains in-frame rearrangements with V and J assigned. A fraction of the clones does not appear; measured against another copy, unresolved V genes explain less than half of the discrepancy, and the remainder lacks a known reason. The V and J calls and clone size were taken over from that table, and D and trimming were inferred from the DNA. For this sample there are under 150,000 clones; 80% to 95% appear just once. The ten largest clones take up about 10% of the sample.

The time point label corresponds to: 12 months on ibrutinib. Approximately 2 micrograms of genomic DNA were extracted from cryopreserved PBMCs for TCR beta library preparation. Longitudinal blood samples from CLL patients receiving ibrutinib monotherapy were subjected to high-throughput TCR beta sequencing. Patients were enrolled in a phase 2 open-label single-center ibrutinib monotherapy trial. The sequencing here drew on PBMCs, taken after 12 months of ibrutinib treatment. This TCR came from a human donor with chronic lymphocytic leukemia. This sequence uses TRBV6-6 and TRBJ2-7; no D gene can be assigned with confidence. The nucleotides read TGTGCCAGCAGTCTAGGGTACGAGCAGTACTTC. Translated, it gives CASSLGYEQYF.